The present T cell receptor beta chain was sequenced within a study of T cell changes during pregnancy in multiple sclerosis. The method was immunoSEQ multiplex PCR; TCRdb's version includes in-frame clones alone and lacks a portion of them. The sample yields about 23,000 clones, 87% seen once. Notes on this clone: Other DNA sequences in this sample translate to the same CDR3.

Source: CD8+ T cells from peripheral blood mononuclear cells, taken after pregnancy. The clonotype was recovered from a female donor with multiple sclerosis, enrolled in a pregnancy study.

The CDR3 here is CASSLRDTQYF. CDR3 nucleotides: TGTGCCAGCAGCTTGCGAGATACGCAGTATTTT. The chain is built from TRBV5-6 and TRBJ2-3; D unclear. CDR3 length: 11 amino acids. V was trimmed by 1 base and J by 5 bases, leaving 2 bases between them. The germline V gene encodes CDR1 SGHDT and CDR2 YYEEEE.